These T cell receptor beta chains were read from a single sample in a study of CD8+ T cells in alopecia areata. TCRdb's table, derived via immunoSEQ multiplex PCR, lists solely in-frame clones and lacks some. Here the sample spans more than 90,000 clones, 61% being singletons. This specimen was CD8+ T cells sorted from blood, taken at week 4, from a patient treated with tofacitinib. The receptor source for this set is a human donor with alopecia areata. Both conserved end residues are part of each CDR3. A D gene is named only where the DNA matches it firmly. A clone size is listed for some rows: how often the clone was seen (once, few, many), or a class if it is expanded.

j_call clone_size d_call v_call cdr3_nt cdr3_aa
TRBJ1-2 . . TRBV4-1 TGCGCCAGCAGCCAAGATCTTCCAGACACCTATGGCTACACCTTC CASSQDLPDTYGYTF
TRBJ2-1 . . TRBV7-9 TGTGCCAGCCGCCATGAAAGCTCCTACAATGAGCAGTTCTTC CASRHESSYNEQFF
TRBJ2-5 . . TRBV21-1 TGTGCCAGCAGCCAGGCAGGGAGGGAGACCCAGTACTTC CASSQAGRETQYF
TRBJ2-5 . TRBD2 TRBV13 TGTGCCAGCAGCCAGACTAGCGGGAGTACAGAGACCCAGTACTTC CASSQTSGSTETQYF
TRBJ2-1 . . TRBV29-1 TGCAGCGTGCTTAGGACAGACTACAATGAGCAGTTCTTC CSVLRTDYNEQFF
TRBJ2-3 many . TRBV7-2 TGTGCCAGCAGCTTCCTTGCCCACAGGGAGAACACAGATACGCAGTATTTT CASSFLAHRENTDTQYF
TRBJ2-5 . TRBD1 TRBV11-2 TGTGCCAGCAGCCCTTCTAACCGGGACAGGGTTGAGACCCAGTACTTC CASSPSNRDRVETQYF
TRBJ2-2 few . TRBV6-5 TGTGCCAGCAGTTACTCTGAGCAGACAACCGGGGAGCTGTTTTTT CASSYSEQTTGELFF
TRBJ2-7 few . TRBV5-1 TGCGCCAGCAGCTGGGAGTACGAGCAGTACTTC CASSWEYEQYF
TRBJ2-3 . TRBD1 TRBV19 TGTGCCAGTAGTATCTCGGACAGGGGGTTGCCAGATACGCAGTATTTT CASSISDRGLPDTQYF
TRBJ2-1 medium-sized TRBD1 TRBV28 TGTGCCAGCACCGCCGGGGACAGGGACTACAATGAGCAGTTCTTC CASTAGDRDYNEQFF
TRBJ2-3 . . TRBV19 TGTGCCAGTACGGGGTCGGCAGATACGCAGTATTTT CASTGSADTQYF
TRBJ2-5 . . TRBV27 TGTGCCAGCAGTTCGACAGGCCCAGGCGAGACCCAGTACTTC CASSSTGPGETQYF
TRBJ2-3 . . TRBV29-1 TGCAGCGTGTTATGGGCGGGGAGCACAGATACGCAGTATTTT CSVLWAGSTDTQYF
TRBJ1-1 . . TRBV4-3 TGCGCCAGCAGCCAATTCTTGGGGGGCGCGGTCACTGAAGCTTTCTTT CASSQFLGGAVTEAFF
TRBJ2-7 . TRBD1 TRBV7-9 TGTGCCAGCAGCTACGACCCCGGGACAGGGTTATTGGAGCAGTACTTC CASSYDPGTGLLEQYF
TRBJ2-7 . TRBD1 TRBV7-9 TGTGCCAGCAGCCCCCGGGACAGAATGTACGAGCAGTACTTC CASSPRDRMYEQYF
TRBJ2-1 . . TRBV7-3 TGTGCCAGCAGCTTGCTGGACAGCGGCAATGAGCAGTTCTTC CASSLLDSGNEQFF
TRBJ2-1 . . TRBV6-5 TGTGCCAGCAGGCAACCCTACAATGAGCAGTTCTTC CASRQPYNEQFF
TRBJ1-1 . . TRBV4-1 TGCGCCAGCAGCCAAGGAAGGGGGGTGGGCACTGAAGCTTTCTTT CASSQGRGVGTEAFF
TRBJ2-7 . . TRBV19 TGTGCCAGTAGGGACAGCTACGAGCAGTACTTC CASRDSYEQYF
TRBJ1-1 . TRBD1 TRBV7-9 TGTGCCAGCAGCTTAAAGGTGCCAGGGGGGAACACTGAAGCTTTCTTT CASSLKVPGGNTEAFF
TRBJ1-1 . . TRBV7-6 TGTGCCAGCCGGCAGGGAACTGAAGCTTTCTTT CASRQGTEAFF
TRBJ2-3 . . TRBV29-1 TGCAGCGTTTTGGACAGCCCAGATACGCAGTATTTT CSVLDSPDTQYF
TRBJ2-2 . . TRBV7-6 TGTGCCAGCAGCTTAGAGGCAGGGATGGGCACCGGGGAGCTGTTTTTT CASSLEAGMGTGELFF
TRBJ2-5 . . TRBV5-4 TGTGCCAGCAGCTTGTCAGGGGACCAAGAGACCCAGTACTTC CASSLSGDQETQYF
TRBJ2-7 . . TRBV11-2 TGTGCCAGCAGCTTAGACGCAGGGCCACCCTACGAGCAGTACTTC CASSLDAGPPYEQYF
TRBJ1-5 few . TRBV5-6 TGTGCCAGCAGCTTGGGGGGTCCTCACTCAAGCAATCAGCCCCAGCATTTT CASSLGGPHSSNQPQHF
TRBJ2-7 . TRBD2 TRBV29-1 TGCAGCGTTATAGCGGGAGGCACAAACGAGCAGTACTTC CSVIAGGTNEQYF
TRBJ2-5 few . TRBV7-9 TGTGCCAGCAGCTTAACCCGGAGGGGAGGAGAGACCCAGTACTTC CASSLTRRGGETQYF
TRBJ2-2 . . TRBV30 TGTGCCTGGAGACCCCTAGAAATCGGGGAGCTGTTTTTT CAWRPLEIGELFF
TRBJ2-2 many . TRBV10-3 TGTGCCCCCCCCAGGGGAACCGGGGAGCTGTTTTTT CAPPRGTGELFF
TRBJ1-1 few . TRBV12-5 TGCTTGGTTAGAGGGACTATGAACACTGAAGCTTTCTTT CLVRGTMNTEAFF
TRBJ2-2 . TRBD1 TRBV29-1 TGCAGCGTTGAGACAGGGGGCACCGGGGAGCTGTTTTTT CSVETGGTGELFF
TRBJ1-1 few . TRBV15 TGTGCCACCAGCCAAGCCTGGACCTTGGCTGAAGCTTTCTTT CATSQAWTLAEAFF
TRBJ1-1 once . TRBV25-1 TGTGCCAGCAGTTTCGGGGTTTTCACTGAAGCTTTCTTT CASSFGVFTEAFF
TRBJ2-7 . TRBD1 TRBV9 TGTGCCAGCAGCGGACCGGGACAGGGTGACGAGCAGTACTTC CASSGPGQGDEQYF
TRBJ1-2 many . TRBV4-1 TGCGCCAGCAGCCAAGTATTAGGGTGGGAGGGAGCGAGTGGCTACACCTTC CASSQVLGWEGASGYTF
TRBJ2-7 few . TRBV19 TGTGCCAGTAGTATATCGTCAGGGAGCGAGCAGTACTTC CASSISSGSEQYF
TRBJ2-1 . . TRBV9 TGTGCCAGCAGCCACGCGGCGGGCCTCTCCTACAATGAGCAGTTCTTC CASSHAAGLSYNEQFF